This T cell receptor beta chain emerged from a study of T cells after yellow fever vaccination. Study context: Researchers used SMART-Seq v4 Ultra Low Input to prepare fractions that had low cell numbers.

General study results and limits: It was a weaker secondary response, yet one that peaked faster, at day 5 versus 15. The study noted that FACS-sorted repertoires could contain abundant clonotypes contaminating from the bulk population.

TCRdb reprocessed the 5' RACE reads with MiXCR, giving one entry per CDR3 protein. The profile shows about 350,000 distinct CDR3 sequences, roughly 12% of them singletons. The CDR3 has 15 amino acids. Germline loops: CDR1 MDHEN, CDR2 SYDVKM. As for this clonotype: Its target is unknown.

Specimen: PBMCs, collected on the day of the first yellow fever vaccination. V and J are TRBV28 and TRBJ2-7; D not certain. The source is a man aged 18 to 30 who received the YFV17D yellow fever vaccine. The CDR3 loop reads CASSSSSPRGSEQYV. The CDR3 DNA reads TGTGCCAGCAGTTCCTCAAGCCCGCGTGGAAGCGAGCAGTACGTA.